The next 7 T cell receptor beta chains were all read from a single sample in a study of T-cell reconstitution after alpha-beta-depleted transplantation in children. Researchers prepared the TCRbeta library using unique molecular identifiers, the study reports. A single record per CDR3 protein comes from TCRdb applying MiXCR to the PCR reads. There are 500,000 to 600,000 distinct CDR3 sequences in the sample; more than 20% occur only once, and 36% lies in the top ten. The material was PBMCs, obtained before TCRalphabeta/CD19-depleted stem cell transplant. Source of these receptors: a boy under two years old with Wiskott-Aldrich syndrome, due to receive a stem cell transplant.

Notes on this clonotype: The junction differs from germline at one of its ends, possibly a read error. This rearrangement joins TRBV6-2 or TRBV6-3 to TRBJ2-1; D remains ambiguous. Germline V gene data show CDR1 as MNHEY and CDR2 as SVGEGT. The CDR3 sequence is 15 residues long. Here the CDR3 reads CVSSRLPVIDNEQFF. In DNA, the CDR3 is TGTGTCAGCAGTCGACTCCCCGTTATTGATAATGAGCAGTTCTTC.

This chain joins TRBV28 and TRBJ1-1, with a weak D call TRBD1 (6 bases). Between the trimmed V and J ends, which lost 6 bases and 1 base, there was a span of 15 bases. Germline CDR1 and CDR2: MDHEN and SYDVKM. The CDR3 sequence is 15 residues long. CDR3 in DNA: TGTGCCAGCAGATCAGGGGAGTCCGAGAACACTGAAGCTTTCTTT. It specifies CASRSGESENTEAFF.

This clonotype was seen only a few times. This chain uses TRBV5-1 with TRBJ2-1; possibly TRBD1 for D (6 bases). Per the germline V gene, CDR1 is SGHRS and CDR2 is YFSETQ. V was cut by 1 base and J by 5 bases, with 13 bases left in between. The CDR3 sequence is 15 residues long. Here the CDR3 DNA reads TGCGCCAGCAGCTTGATTGCAGGGGCGAACAATGAGCAGTTCTTC. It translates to CASSLIAGANNEQFF. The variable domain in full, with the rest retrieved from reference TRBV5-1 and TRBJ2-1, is KAGVTQTPRYLIKTRGQQVTLSCSPISGHRSVSWYQQTPGQGLQFLFEYFSETQRNKGNFPGRFSGRQFSNSRSEMNVSTLELGDSALYLCASSLIAGANNEQFFGPGTRLTVL.

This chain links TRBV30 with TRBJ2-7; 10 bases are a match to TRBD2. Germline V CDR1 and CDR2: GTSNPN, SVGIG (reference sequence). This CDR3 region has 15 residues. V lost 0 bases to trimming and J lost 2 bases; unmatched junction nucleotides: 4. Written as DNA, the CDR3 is TGTGCCTGGAGTGTGGGACTAGCGTTCCCCTACGAGCAGTACTTC. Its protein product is CAWSVGLAFPYEQYF.

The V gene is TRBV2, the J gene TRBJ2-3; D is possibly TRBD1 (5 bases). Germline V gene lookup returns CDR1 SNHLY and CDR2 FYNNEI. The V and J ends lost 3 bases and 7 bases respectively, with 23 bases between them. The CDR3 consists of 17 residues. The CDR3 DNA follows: TGTGCCAGCAGTGACCTCTTCCTTGGCGCAGGGTGGAATACGCAGTATTTT. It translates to CASSDLFLGAGWNTQYF.

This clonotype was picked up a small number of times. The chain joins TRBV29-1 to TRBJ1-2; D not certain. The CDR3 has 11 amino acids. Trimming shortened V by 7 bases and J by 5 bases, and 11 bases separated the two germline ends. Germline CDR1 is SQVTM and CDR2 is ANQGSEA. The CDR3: CSAGLLYGYTF. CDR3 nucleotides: TGCAGCGCCGGACTGCTGTATGGCTACACCTTC.

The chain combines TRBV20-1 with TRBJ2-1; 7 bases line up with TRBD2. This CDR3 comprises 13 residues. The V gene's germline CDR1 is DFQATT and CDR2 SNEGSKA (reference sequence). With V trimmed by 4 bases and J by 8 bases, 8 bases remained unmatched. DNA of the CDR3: TGCAGTGCTACCGGGGGAGGGTTGGATGAGCAGTTCTTC. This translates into CSATGGGLDEQFF.